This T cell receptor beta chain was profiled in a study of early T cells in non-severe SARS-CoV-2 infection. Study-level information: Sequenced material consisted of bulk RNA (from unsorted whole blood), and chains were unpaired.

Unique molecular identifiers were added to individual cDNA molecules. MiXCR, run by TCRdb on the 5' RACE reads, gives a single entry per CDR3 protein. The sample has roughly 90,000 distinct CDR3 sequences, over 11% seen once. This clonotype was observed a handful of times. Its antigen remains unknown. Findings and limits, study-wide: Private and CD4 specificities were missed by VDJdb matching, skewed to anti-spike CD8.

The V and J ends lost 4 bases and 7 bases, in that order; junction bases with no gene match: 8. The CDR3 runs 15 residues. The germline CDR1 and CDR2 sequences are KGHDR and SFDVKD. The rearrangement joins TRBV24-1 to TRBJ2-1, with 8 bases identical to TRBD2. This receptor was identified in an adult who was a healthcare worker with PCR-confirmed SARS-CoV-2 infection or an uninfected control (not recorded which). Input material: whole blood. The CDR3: CATSDQGLAPNEQFF. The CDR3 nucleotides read TGTGCCACCAGTGACCAAGGACTAGCCCCAAATGAGCAGTTCTTC.